This TCR beta chain originates from a study of CD8 T cells in ankylosing spondylitis. The CDR3 sequence is 11 residues long. Trimming took off 0 bases at V and 12 bases at J, with 6 bases between the two ends. From the 5' RACE reads, TCRdb called clonotypes with MiXCR, one entry per CDR3 protein. The sample records a few hundred thousand distinct CDR3 sequences, 8% to 11% being singletons. The sequence came from a male donor with ankylosing spondylitis or in good health (not recorded which). The chain is built from TRBV12-3 or TRBV12-4 and TRBJ2-1; D is unresolved. Material: blood, either unsorted or a sorted T cell fraction (not recorded which). The CDR3, as DNA: TGTGCCAGCAGTTTAGCGGGCGGGCAGTTCTTC. It encodes CASSLAGGQFF.